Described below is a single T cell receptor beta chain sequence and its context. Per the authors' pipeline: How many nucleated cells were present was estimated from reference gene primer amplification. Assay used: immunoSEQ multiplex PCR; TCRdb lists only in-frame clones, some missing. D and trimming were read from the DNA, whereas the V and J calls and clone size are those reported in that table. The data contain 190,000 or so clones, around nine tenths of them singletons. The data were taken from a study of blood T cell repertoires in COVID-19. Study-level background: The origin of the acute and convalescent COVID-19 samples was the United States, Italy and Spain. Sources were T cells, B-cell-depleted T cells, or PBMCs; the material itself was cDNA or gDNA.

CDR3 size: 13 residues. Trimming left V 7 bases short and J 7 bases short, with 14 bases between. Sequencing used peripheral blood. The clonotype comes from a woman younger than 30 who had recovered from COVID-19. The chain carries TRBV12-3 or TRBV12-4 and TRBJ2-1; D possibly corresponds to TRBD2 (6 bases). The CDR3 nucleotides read TGTGCCAGCACCCCGGATAGCGGTAATGAGCAGTTCTTC. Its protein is CASTPDSGNEQFF.